One and the same sample provided the 5 T cell receptor beta chains below, sequenced in a study of regulatory T cells in long-lasting Graves disease (dated by TCRdb to about 2021). The time point label, read with the paper, signifies: newly diagnosed GD, antithyroid drugs for less than 3 months. For both TCR sequencing and RNA sequencing, RNA was extracted from PBMCs using TRIzol. Libraries were made using multiplex PCR. Sequencing instrument: Illumina HiSeq 4000. To build TCR beta libraries, CDR3 regions were amplified by Arm-PCR using iRepertoire HTBI primers. Using fastp trimming at Q25 and MiXCR clonotype assembly, TCRdb reanalyzed the public sequencing data and kept in-frame beta chains. CDR3 protein duplicates are merged, each entry listing the most common genes and DNA. This sample comprises roughly 530,000 distinct CDR3 sequences, 15% to 20% of them detected only once. Jointly, the top ten make up about 25% of the sample.

The sample also formed part of further work on T cells in Graves' hyperthyroidism and ophthalmopathy.

The sample here was peripheral blood mononuclear cells (PBMCs), taken at new diagnosis, from a patient treated with antithyroid drugs. Receptors were obtained from a woman aged 35-65 years with Graves disease. Donor details come from another sample of the same person, matched by shared clones.

This clonotype was seen more than once but under ten times. The chain carries TRBV30 and TRBJ2-3; D may be TRBD2 (5 bases). Germline V gene lookup returns CDR1 GTSNPN and CDR2 SVGIG (reference sequence). The V end was cut by 2 bases, the J end by 7 bases, with 7 bases between. The CDR3 is made up of 11 amino acids. The CDR3 DNA is TGTGCCTGGAGTTCGGGATATACGCAGTATTTT. This translates into CAWSSGYTQYF.

As for this clonotype: This could be a read error, since a much larger clone is one nucleotide away. The V call is TRBV20-1, the J call TRBJ2-1; 15 bases are shared with TRBD2. The CDR3 is 18 residues long. Germline CDR1 is DFQATT and CDR2 is SNEGSKA (reference sequence). V shed 6 bases and J 7 bases; nucleotides not matched to a gene: 16. CDR3 bases: TGCAGTGCAAACGGACTAGCGGGGGGGTTACTGGACGGAAATGAGCAGTTCTTC. It is translated as CSANGLAGGLLDGNEQFF.

This clonotype was seen at least ten times. This chain links TRBV5-4 with TRBJ1-1; TRBD1 might be the D (6 bases). Trimming stripped 7 bases from V and 1 base from J, with 14 bases between. Germline V CDR1 and CDR2: SGHNT, YYREEE (reference sequence). The CDR3 runs 14 residues. This chain's CDR3 is CASQRGGENTEAFF. The CDR3 DNA reads TGTGCCAGCCAGAGGGGGGGAGAGAACACTGAAGCTTTCTTT.

This clonotype was observed a few times. The chain links TRBV18 to TRBJ1-1; D is unresolved. From germline, CDR1 is KGHSH and CDR2 LQKENI. Trimming stripped 2 bases from V and 6 bases from J, with 13 bases between. The CDR3 is 14 residues long. The DNA of the CDR3 is TGTGCCAGCTCACCAAGAGCGGGGAAGGCTGAAGCTTTCTTT. It codes for CASSPRAGKAEAFF.

The sample holds many counts of this clonotype. The chain couples TRBV2 to TRBJ1-5; perhaps TRBD1 as D (5 bases). Trimming stripped 3 bases from V and 2 bases from J, with 8 bases between. Germline CDR1 and CDR2: SNHLY and FYNNEI. CDR3 length: 14 residues. The CDR3: CASSDGQRNQPQHF. CDR3 DNA sequence: TGTGCCAGCAGTGATGGACAACGCAATCAGCCCCAGCATTTT.